A selection of T cell receptor beta chains follows, all from one sample in a study of radiation and T cells in renal cell carcinoma. The assay was immunoSEQ multiplex PCR, and TCRdb's table has in-frame clones only and misses some. The sample lists under 55,000 clones; 65% to 90% were seen once. Sequencing was performed on blood, taken from a patient whose treatment included radiotherapy and nephrectomy. The source is a woman in her 70s with renal cell carcinoma. Both conserved end residues are part of each CDR3. Each record gives: clone size, J gene, D gene, V gene, CDR3 protein, CDR3 DNA. A D gene is named only where the DNA matches it firmly. Part of the rows lack a size; the others show once, few, many or a class for expanded clones.

clone size: -; J gene: TRBJ2-5; D gene: TRBD1; V gene: TRBV9; CDR3 protein: CASSVAQGQGQTQYF; CDR3 DNA: TGTGCCAGCAGCGTAGCTCAGGGACAGGGTCAGACCCAGTACTTC
clone size: -; J gene: TRBJ2-7; D gene: -; V gene: TRBV9; CDR3 protein: CASSVVKGSYEQYF; CDR3 DNA: TGTGCCAGCAGCGTAGTCAAGGGTTCCTACGAGCAGTACTTC
clone size: -; J gene: TRBJ1-2; D gene: -; V gene: TRBV5-6; CDR3 protein: CASSWRTLTNYGYTF; CDR3 DNA: TGTGCCAGCAGCTGGCGGACCCTGACTAACTATGGCTACACCTTC
clone size: once; J gene: TRBJ2-3; D gene: -; V gene: TRBV5-6; CDR3 protein: CASSLREDTLQYF; CDR3 DNA: TGTGCCAGCAGCTTGCGAGAGGACACCTTGCAGTATTTT
clone size: -; J gene: TRBJ1-1; D gene: -; V gene: TRBV15; CDR3 protein: CATSREGGGTAEAFF; CDR3 DNA: TGTGCCACCAGCAGAGAGGGGGGGGGCACGGCTGAAGCTTTCTTT
clone size: -; J gene: TRBJ1-1; D gene: TRBD1; V gene: TRBV7-9; CDR3 protein: CASSDAGTGRTEAFF; CDR3 DNA: TGTGCCAGCAGCGATGCCGGGACAGGGAGGACTGAAGCTTTCTTT
clone size: -; J gene: TRBJ1-1; D gene: -; V gene: TRBV30; CDR3 protein: CAWSVLVEAFF; CDR3 DNA: TGTGCCTGGAGTGTACTGGTTGAAGCTTTCTTT
clone size: few; J gene: TRBJ2-3; D gene: -; V gene: TRBV7-6; CDR3 protein: CASSPAEGAGTDTQYF; CDR3 DNA: TGTGCCAGCAGCCCAGCGGAGGGGGCGGGCACAGATACGCAGTATTTT
clone size: -; J gene: TRBJ2-5; D gene: -; V gene: TRBV2; CDR3 protein: CASSEVWQGGETQYF; CDR3 DNA: TGTGCCAGCAGTGAAGTGTGGCAGGGGGGGGAGACCCAGTACTTC
clone size: -; J gene: TRBJ2-3; D gene: TRBD2; V gene: TRBV7-2; CDR3 protein: CASSLGLAGADTQYF; CDR3 DNA: TGTGCCAGCAGCTTAGGACTAGCGGGAGCGGATACGCAGTATTTT
clone size: -; J gene: TRBJ1-4; D gene: -; V gene: TRBV2; CDR3 protein: CASSDGRANEKLFF; CDR3 DNA: TGTGCCAGCAGTGACGGCAGGGCGAATGAAAAACTGTTTTTT
clone size: -; J gene: TRBJ2-7; D gene: TRBD1; V gene: TRBV7-6; CDR3 protein: CASSLYQGAGEQYF; CDR3 DNA: TGTGCCAGCAGCTTATACCAGGGGGCGGGCGAGCAGTACTTC
clone size: few; J gene: TRBJ1-1; D gene: -; V gene: TRBV29-1; CDR3 protein: CSPLRGAGTEAFF; CDR3 DNA: TGCAGCCCCCTAAGGGGGGCTGGCACTGAAGCTTTCTTT
clone size: -; J gene: TRBJ1-1; D gene: TRBD1; V gene: TRBV27; CDR3 protein: CASSLYGDRETEAFF; CDR3 DNA: TGTGCCAGCAGTTTATACGGGGACAGGGAGACTGAAGCTTTCTTT
clone size: -; J gene: TRBJ2-3; D gene: -; V gene: TRBV6-5; CDR3 protein: CASRSEMADTQYF; CDR3 DNA: TGTGCCAGCAGATCGGAGATGGCAGATACGCAGTATTTT
clone size: -; J gene: TRBJ1-3; D gene: -; V gene: TRBV6-1; CDR3 protein: CASLRGESGNTIYF; CDR3 DNA: TGTGCCAGCTTACGGGGGGAATCTGGAAACACCATATATTTT
clone size: -; J gene: TRBJ2-3; D gene: -; V gene: TRBV9; CDR3 protein: CASSAQTSPGQGTQYF; CDR3 DNA: TGTGCCAGCAGCGCCCAGACTAGTCCGGGTCAGGGTACGCAGTATTTT
clone size: -; J gene: TRBJ2-7; D gene: -; V gene: TRBV10-3; CDR3 protein: CAISSAQGSYEQYF; CDR3 DNA: TGTGCCATCAGTTCCGCCCAGGGATCCTACGAGCAGTACTTC
clone size: once; J gene: TRBJ1-4; D gene: TRBD1; V gene: TRBV11-3; CDR3 protein: CASSPSRRDRGPRNEKLFF; CDR3 DNA: TGTGCCAGCAGCCCCTCGAGGCGGGACAGGGGCCCAAGAAATGAAAAACTGTTTTTT
clone size: -; J gene: TRBJ1-5; D gene: TRBD1; V gene: TRBV5-5; CDR3 protein: CASSLVPTGRYSNQPQHF; CDR3 DNA: TGTGCCAGCAGCTTGGTCCCGACAGGGCGCTATAGCAATCAGCCCCAGCATTTT
clone size: few; J gene: TRBJ1-1; D gene: -; V gene: TRBV6-5; CDR3 protein: CASSYSGGFTEAFF; CDR3 DNA: TGTGCCAGCAGTTACTCGGGAGGGTTCACTGAAGCTTTCTTT
clone size: -; J gene: TRBJ1-5; D gene: -; V gene: TRBV18; CDR3 protein: CASSPENSNQPQHF; CDR3 DNA: TGTGCCAGCTCACCAGAGAATAGCAATCAGCCCCAGCATTTT
clone size: -; J gene: TRBJ2-3; D gene: -; V gene: TRBV19; CDR3 protein: CASSPSQGLRDTQYF; CDR3 DNA: TGTGCCAGTAGCCCGTCGCAGGGCCTAAGGGATACGCAGTATTTT
clone size: -; J gene: TRBJ1-2; D gene: -; V gene: TRBV5-8; CDR3 protein: CASSLAVYGYTF; CDR3 DNA: TGTGCCAGCAGCTTGGCCGTCTATGGCTACACCTTC
clone size: -; J gene: TRBJ2-7; D gene: TRBD1; V gene: TRBV5-1; CDR3 protein: CASSLETGVYEQYF; CDR3 DNA: TGCGCCAGCAGCTTGGAGACAGGGGTCTACGAGCAGTACTTC
clone size: -; J gene: TRBJ2-3; D gene: TRBD2; V gene: TRBV5-1; CDR3 protein: CASSLGGVAGDTQYF; CDR3 DNA: TGCGCCAGCAGCTTAGGAGGGGTAGCGGGGGATACGCAGTATTTT
clone size: -; J gene: TRBJ2-7; D gene: TRBD2; V gene: TRBV7-9; CDR3 protein: CASSFGLAGATYEQYF; CDR3 DNA: TGTGCCAGCAGCTTCGGACTAGCGGGAGCCACCTACGAGCAGTACTTC
clone size: once; J gene: TRBJ2-5; D gene: TRBD2; V gene: TRBV7-2; CDR3 protein: CASGGTSGQETQYF; CDR3 DNA: TGTGCCAGCGGAGGGACTAGCGGCCAAGAGACCCAGTACTTC
clone size: -; J gene: TRBJ1-2; D gene: -; V gene: TRBV29-1; CDR3 protein: CSALTGSNYGYTF; CDR3 DNA: TGCAGCGCCCTGACAGGATCTAACTATGGCTACACCTTC
clone size: -; J gene: TRBJ2-7; D gene: -; V gene: TRBV11-2; CDR3 protein: CASSSVGSSYEQYF; CDR3 DNA: TGTGCCAGCAGCTCCGTCGGGAGCTCCTACGAGCAGTACTTC
clone size: -; J gene: TRBJ2-5; D gene: TRBD2; V gene: TRBV27; CDR3 protein: CASSQQGEGETQYF; CDR3 DNA: TGTGCCAGCAGTCAACAAGGGGAGGGGGAGACCCAGTACTTC
clone size: -; J gene: TRBJ2-1; D gene: -; V gene: TRBV11-1; CDR3 protein: CASSLERLSDEQFF; CDR3 DNA: TGTGCCAGCAGCTTAGAGCGCCTAAGCGATGAGCAGTTCTTC
clone size: -; J gene: TRBJ1-5; D gene: -; V gene: TRBV5-5; CDR3 protein: CASSVEGTRGNQPQHF; CDR3 DNA: TGTGCCAGCAGCGTGGAGGGGACACGAGGAAATCAGCCCCAGCATTTT
clone size: -; J gene: TRBJ1-2; D gene: -; V gene: TRBV5-6; CDR3 protein: CASSTVGLLSGYTF; CDR3 DNA: TGTGCCAGCAGCACGGTGGGGTTGCTTTCAGGCTACACCTTC
clone size: -; J gene: TRBJ2-3; D gene: -; V gene: TRBV7-9; CDR3 protein: CASSQDRLAYRTDTQYF; CDR3 DNA: TGCGCCAGCAGCCAAGATCGGCTAGCGTACCGCACAGATACGCAGTATTTT
clone size: once; J gene: TRBJ2-2; D gene: -; V gene: TRBV6-5; CDR3 protein: CASSYVQEPTGELFF; CDR3 DNA: TGTGCCAGCAGTTACGTGCAGGAGCCCACCGGGGAGCTGTTTTTT
clone size: -; J gene: TRBJ2-7; D gene: -; V gene: TRBV18; CDR3 protein: CASSPPGRSDYEQYF; CDR3 DNA: TGTGCCAGCTCACCACCGGGACGCAGTGACTACGAGCAGTACTTC
clone size: once; J gene: TRBJ2-2; D gene: TRBD1; V gene: TRBV29-1; CDR3 protein: CSVGQGITGELFF; CDR3 DNA: TGCAGCGTCGGACAGGGGATCACCGGGGAGCTGTTTTTT
clone size: -; J gene: TRBJ1-1; D gene: -; V gene: TRBV6-1; CDR3 protein: CASSEIDWRAFF; CDR3 DNA: TGTGCCAGCAGTGAAATCGATTGGCGGGCTTTCTTT
clone size: few; J gene: TRBJ2-1; D gene: TRBD1; V gene: TRBV27; CDR3 protein: CASSRTGGQGEQFF; CDR3 DNA: TGTGCCAGCAGTCGGACAGGGGGCCAGGGTGAGCAGTTCTTC
clone size: -; J gene: TRBJ1-2; D gene: -; V gene: TRBV27; CDR3 protein: CASSVAGHGGYTF; CDR3 DNA: TGTGCCAGCAGTGTCGCCGGGCACGGAGGCTACACCTTC
clone size: -; J gene: TRBJ2-1; D gene: -; V gene: TRBV7-6; CDR3 protein: CASSLAYNEQFF; CDR3 DNA: TGTGCCAGCAGCTTAGCCTACAATGAGCAGTTCTTC
clone size: -; J gene: TRBJ1-2; D gene: TRBD1; V gene: TRBV7-9; CDR3 protein: CASSLGQGETYGYTF; CDR3 DNA: TGTGCCAGCAGCTTAGGACAGGGGGAGACCTATGGCTACACCTTC
clone size: -; J gene: TRBJ2-7; D gene: -; V gene: TRBV5-1; CDR3 protein: CASSGTGMDEQYF; CDR3 DNA: TGCGCCAGCAGCGGAACAGGTATGGACGAGCAGTACTTC
clone size: -; J gene: TRBJ2-2; D gene: TRBD1; V gene: TRBV10-2; CDR3 protein: CASRSGTGLTGELFF; CDR3 DNA: TGCGCCAGCCGGAGCGGGACAGGGCTCACCGGGGAGCTGTTTTTT
clone size: -; J gene: TRBJ1-6; D gene: -; V gene: TRBV25-1; CDR3 protein: CASTRDGNSPLHF; CDR3 DNA: TGTGCCAGCACCCGGGACGGGAATTCACCCCTCCACTTT
clone size: few; J gene: TRBJ1-6; D gene: -; V gene: TRBV11-2; CDR3 protein: CASSLDRSSYNSPLHF; CDR3 DNA: TGTGCCAGCAGCTTAGACAGAAGCTCCTATAATTCACCCCTCCACTTT
clone size: few; J gene: TRBJ1-2; D gene: -; V gene: TRBV6-5; CDR3 protein: CASTRGDYGYTF; CDR3 DNA: TGTGCCAGCACCAGAGGGGACTATGGCTACACCTTC
clone size: once; J gene: TRBJ2-5; D gene: -; V gene: TRBV12-5; CDR3 protein: CASGVAEENQYF; CDR3 DNA: TGTGCTAGTGGTGTCGCTGAGGAGAATCAGTACTTC